This T cell receptor beta chain was identified during a study of blood T cell repertoires in COVID-19. Assay: immunoSEQ multiplex PCR; the TCRdb copy retains only in-frame clones and omits some. The sample contains about 160,000 clones, 87% of which appear only once. The sequence was obtained from a man at least 80 years old with acute or convalescent COVID-19. The sample taken for sequencing was peripheral blood.

The CDR3 region has the DNA TGCGCCAGTGTTACGGTCGGGACTACTACAGATACGCAGTATTTT. As protein: CASVTVGTTTDTQYF. This chain uses TRBV5-1 with TRBJ2-3; 7 nucleotides match TRBD2. The CDR3 is 15 amino acids. Germline trimming cut 8 bases from V and 3 bases from J; bases unmatched to any gene: 12. Germline V gene lookup returns CDR1 SGHRS and CDR2 YFSETQ.